This TCR beta chain was profiled in a study of Graves' ophthalmopathy and Graves' hyperthyroidism. Overall study: Peripheral blood sampling preceded any treatment and occurred at initial diagnosis.

Trimming stripped 4 bases from V and 1 base from J, with 7 bases between. Germline CDR1 and CDR2: SQVTM and ANQGSEA. The length of the CDR3 is 13 residues. Remarks on this clonotype: The antigen is undetermined.

Whole-study results and caveats: Most thyroid clonotypes with frequency above 0.001 were detected in blood too. Distinction of ophthalmopathy from stable hyperthyroidism by a 13-signature model reached roughly 87% sensitivity and just under 84% specificity.

Amplified material comprised TCR beta CDR3 regions derived from RNA transcripts. RT-PCR with HTBI primers came first, then second-round multiplex PCR. Each CDR3 protein gets one entry after TCRdb re-called the multiplex PCR reads with MiXCR. The profile shows about 740,000 distinct CDR3 sequences, 35% to 50% of them singletons. Input material: peripheral blood. This sequence was found in an adult man with Graves' ophthalmopathy. V usage is TRBV29-1 and J usage is TRBJ1-4; no definite D call. The CDR3 spells CSVGPGTNEKLFF. CDR3 in DNA: TGCAGCGTTGGCCCGGGAACTAATGAAAAACTGTTTTTT.